A selection of T cell receptor beta chains follows, all from one sample in a study of shared clonotypes between healthy human individuals. The table came from immunoSEQ multiplex PCR; TCRdb's copy has only in-frame clones and leaves some out. The sample lists around 700,000 clones, around 73% occurring once. The specimen sequenced was memory CD4+ T cells sorted from blood. These receptor sequences come from a woman in her 30s in good health. Each CDR3 is given with its conserved first and last residue. Each record gives: D gene, J gene, V gene, clone size, CDR3 DNA, CDR3 protein. The D gene is left open where the match is weak. Expanded clones get a size class; other rows say once, few or many, or leave the size out.

TRBD1,TRBJ1-3,TRBV28,.,TGTGCCAGCAGTTTATTACAGGGGTGGGGAAACACCATATATTTT,CASSLLQGWGNTIYF
.,TRBJ1-3,TRBV7-8,few,TGTGCCAGCAGCCGTCAGGGATCCGGAAACACCATATATTTT,CASSRQGSGNTIYF
TRBD1,TRBJ2-7,TRBV6-5,.,TGTGCCAGCACCCCTAGGGGGCGCCGATACGAGCAGTACTTC,CASTPRGRRYEQYF
.,TRBJ2-7,TRBV11-3,.,TGTGCCAGCAGCTTAGGTTTACCCTACGAGCAGTACTTC,CASSLGLPYEQYF
TRBD1,TRBJ1-1,TRBV19,.,TGTGCCAGTAGTGCCCAGGGGGATACTGAAGCTTTCTTT,CASSAQGDTEAFF
.,TRBJ1-4,TRBV6-1,.,TGTGCCACCCAGGCCACAACTAATGAAAAACTGTTTTTT,CATQATTNEKLFF
.,TRBJ1-6,TRBV10-1,.,TGCGCCAACCCAGCCCGGACAGCCAATAATTCACCCCTCCACTTT,CANPARTANNSPLHF
.,TRBJ2-1,TRBV2,.,TGTGCCAGCAGTGATGACGGCCTAACGGTCAATGAGCAGTTCTTC,CASSDDGLTVNEQFF
.,TRBJ1-3,TRBV18,.,TGTGCCAGCTCACCCACAACAGGCCAAAACACCATATATTTT,CASSPTTGQNTIYF
.,TRBJ2-1,TRBV11-2,.,TGTGCCAGCAGCCCCCTGAGTCTCGGTGAGCAGTTCTTC,CASSPLSLGEQFF
TRBD2,TRBJ2-5,TRBV28,.,TGTGCCAGCAGTCTCCTAGCGGGGGAGACCCAGTACTTC,CASSLLAGETQYF
.,TRBJ1-2,TRBV10-3,.,TGTGCCATCAGTGAACAGGGAGGCCCGTATGGCTACACCTTC,CAISEQGGPYGYTF
.,TRBJ2-7,TRBV30,.,TGTGCCTGGAGTGCCCGGAGTGGCTCCTACGAGCAGTACTTC,CAWSARSGSYEQYF
.,TRBJ1-2,TRBV23-1,few,TGCGCCAGCAGGCGGGGGGGTGGGAGCTATGGCTACACCTTC,CASRRGGGSYGYTF
.,TRBJ1-2,TRBV29-1,once,TGCAGCGTTGAAGGGGGTGGCTACACCTTC,CSVEGGGYTF
.,TRBJ2-7,TRBV7-8,.,TGTGCCAGCAGCGCTAATACAGGACCCTACGAGCAGTACTTC,CASSANTGPYEQYF
TRBD1,TRBJ1-5,TRBV28,.,TGTGCCAGCAGTGGCCGACAGGGGTATCTTGGCTCCCAGCATTTT,CASSGRQGYLGSQHF
.,TRBJ2-1,TRBV2,.,TGTGCCAGCGGGGGAGCAGCTGAGCAGTTCTTC,CASGGAAEQFF
TRBD2,TRBJ2-3,TRBV7-9,.,TGTGCCAGCAGCTTAGTCCTCGGGAGGTCCACAGATACGCAGTATTTT,CASSLVLGRSTDTQYF
.,TRBJ1-2,TRBV6-1,once,TGTGCCAGCAGTAGTCGGGGGCGCGGTGGCTACACCTTC,CASSSRGRGGYTF